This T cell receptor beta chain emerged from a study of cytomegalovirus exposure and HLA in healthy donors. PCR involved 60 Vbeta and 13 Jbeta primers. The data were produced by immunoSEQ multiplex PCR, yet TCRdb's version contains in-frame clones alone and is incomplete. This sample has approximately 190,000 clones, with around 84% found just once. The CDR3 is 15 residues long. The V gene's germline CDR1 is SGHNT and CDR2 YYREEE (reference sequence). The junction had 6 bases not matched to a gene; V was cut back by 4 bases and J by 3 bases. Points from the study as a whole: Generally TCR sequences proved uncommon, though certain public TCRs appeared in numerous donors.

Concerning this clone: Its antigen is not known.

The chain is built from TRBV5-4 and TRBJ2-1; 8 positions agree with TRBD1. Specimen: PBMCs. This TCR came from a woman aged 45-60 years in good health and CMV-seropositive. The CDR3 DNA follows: TGTGCCAGCAGCCCGGACAGGGTACACTACAATGAGCAGTTCTTC. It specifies CASSPDRVHYNEQFF.